A single sample is the source of the 31 T cell receptor delta chains below, sequenced in a study of γδ T cells in repeated Plasmodium falciparum infection. TCRdb processed the multiplex PCR reads again with the CATT caller. Among over 90,000 delta-chain clones listed, more than 0.85% were seen once. Vgamma9/Vdelta2+ and Vdelta2-negative gammadelta T cells were flow-sorted from PBMC for bulk sequencing. The sample consisted of gamma-delta T cells from blood. Receptors were obtained from a pool of human donors (malaria-infected and uninfected, not separated).

This clone was recorded a few times. A far larger clone is only one base removed, so a read error is likely. The same CDR3 can be traced to other DNA sequences in this sample. The chain combines TRDV1 with TRDJ1; weak D call: TRDD3 (5 bases). TCRdb records no J gene; here it was assigned by comparing the DNA to germline. The CDR3 extends over 19 amino acids. Germline CDR1 and CDR2: TSWWSYY and QGS. The CDR3: CALGEDISGIPPYTDKLIF. The CDR3 coding sequence is TGCGCTCTTGGGGAAGATATCTCCGGGATTCCCCCGTACACCGATAAACTCATCTTT.

This clone was counted at least ten times. The chain is built from TRDV1 and TRDJ1; 10 positions match TRDD3. No J gene is reported in TCRdb; it was inferred here by comparing the DNA with germline. Germline CDR1 reads TSWWSYY; CDR2 reads QGS. This CDR3 comprises 24 residues. The trim removed 2 bases at V and 0 bases at J, leaving 27 bases unmatched. The CDR3 coding sequence is TGTGCTCTTGGGGAATCTCCTATCGGCATCGGGATTGGGGGATACTCCCTATACACCGATAAACTCATCTTT. It specifies CALGESPIGIGIGGYSLYTDKLIF.

Concerning this clone: A read error is likely here: a far larger clone is one base away. Other DNA sequences in the same sample also yield this CDR3. The genes are TRDV1 and TRDJ1, with 9 bases that match TRDD3. Since TCRdb gives no J gene, matching the DNA to germline was used here to assign it. The germline CDR1 and CDR2 sequences are TSWWSYY and QGS. The CDR3 consists of 19 residues. CDR3 region: CALGEHDRYWGTYTDKLIF. The CDR3 DNA follows: TGTGCCCTTGGGGAACATGACCGGTACTGGGGGACTTACACCGATAAACTCATCTTT.

The J gene is TRDJ1, the V gene TRDV2; 13 bases line up with TRDD3. Because TCRdb records no J gene, it was assigned here through a match of the DNA to germline. V shed 7 bases and J 5 bases; nucleotides not matched to a gene: 6. Germline CDR1 reads GEAIGNYY; CDR2 reads EKD. The CDR3 sequence is 14 residues long. The CDR3 sequence is CAWLYWGIRDKLIF. The DNA for the CDR3 is TGTGCCTGGTTGTACTGGGGGATACGGGATAAACTCATCTTT.

This clone occurred many times. For this DNA, TCRdb reports the protein of a much larger clone, which diverges at residue 15, most likely from a read error; the protein presented here is translated directly from the DNA. V and J are TRDV2 and TRDJ1, with 8 bases lining up with TRDD3. The CDR3 loop spans 18 amino acids. The germline CDR1 and CDR2 sequences are GEAIGNYY and EKD. The DNA of the CDR3 is TGTGCCTGTGACACCGTTTCCCGACTGGGGGGGGGCACCGATAGACTCATCTTT. Protein: CACDTVSRLGGGTDRLIF.

This clone turned up a few times. TCRdb's entry gives the protein of a much larger clone, which mismatches this DNA's translation at residue 12, likely from a read error; the protein reported here is translated from the DNA. The genes are TRDV1 and TRDJ1; 7 nucleotides agree with TRDD3. V gave up 0 bases and J gave up 0 bases; unmatched junction bases: 22. The CDR3 has 22 amino acids. The V gene's germline CDR1 is TSWWSYY and CDR2 QGS. The CDR3 spells CALGELGPLKVPGDPNTDKLIF. The CDR3 nucleotides are TGTGCTCTTGGGGAACTTGGCCCTCTCAAAGTACCGGGGGATCCGAACACCGATAAACTCATCTTT.

Details on this clone: A far larger clone differs by one base, so this is likely a read error. This CDR3 is also generated by other DNA sequences in the sample. The chain has TRDV2 and TRDJ1, with 7 bases identical to TRDD3. No J gene is reported in TCRdb; it was inferred here by comparing the DNA with germline. CDR1 and CDR2 (germline): GEAIGNYY, EKD. Trimming cost V 7 bases and J 3 bases; bases outside gene matches: 19. The CDR3 length is 17 residues. CDR3 amino acids: CACDARHIVGDSDKLIF. CDR3 coding DNA: TGTGCCTGCGATGCCCGGCATATTGTGGGGGACTCCGATAAACTCATCTTT.

Regarding this clone: TCRdb records a much larger clone's protein for this DNA, with a difference at residue 5 that likely arises from a read error; the protein given is the translation of the DNA. The chain has TRDV1 and TRDJ1; perhaps TRDD3 as D (6 bases). The J gene, left out of TCRdb, was set here by checking the DNA against germline. There are 19 residues in the CDR3. V was pared by 4 bases and J by 0 bases, with 24 bases between. Germline V lookup: CDR1 TSWWSYY, CDR2 QGS. CDR3 sequence (DNA): TGTGCTCTTGGGGTCCCCCCATTTGGGGGTGGATTCTACACCGATAAACTCATCTTT. It codes for CALGVPPFGGGFYTDKLIF.

This clone was counted many times. TCRdb shows a much larger clone's protein in place of this DNA's translation, and the two differ at residue 12, likely through a read error; the protein shown is translated from the DNA. The chain couples TRDV1 to TRDJ1; TRDD3 aligns across 8 bases. TCRdb gives no J gene; it was assigned here by matching the DNA to germline. Germline V gene lookup returns CDR1 TSWWSYY and CDR2 QGS. CDR3 size: 18 residues. Trimming removed 0 bases from V and 2 bases from J; junction bases left unmatched: 11. The chain's CDR3 is CALGELWGTRYETDKLIF. CDR3 sequence (DNA): TGTGCTCTTGGGGAACTCTGGGGGACCCGTTACGAAACCGATAAACTCATCTTT.

This clone was found a few times. This DNA's translation and the protein TCRdb lists, from a much larger clone, do not match at residue 11, likely due to a read error; the protein shown is translated from the DNA. This chain links TRDV2 with TRDJ1; TRDD3 matches 11 bases. The J gene, not given by TCRdb, was assigned here from a germline match of the nucleotide sequence. V lost 0 bases, J lost 0 bases, and 14 bases stayed unmatched. In germline, CDR1 is GEAIGNYY, CDR2 EKD. This CDR3 spans 20 amino acids. CDR3 amino acids: CACDTLVLGDMRKDTDKLIF. In nucleotides, the CDR3 is TGTGCCTGTGACACCCTGGTACTGGGGGATATGCGGAAGGACACCGATAAACTCATCTTT.

The sample holds a few counts of this clone. TCRdb assigns this DNA the protein of a much larger clone, which departs from its translation at residue 18; this likely reflects a read error, and the protein shown comes from translating the DNA. V and J are TRDV1 and TRDJ1; 8 nucleotides match TRDD2. As TCRdb names no J gene, one was assigned here on the basis of a DNA match to germline. The CDR3 is 21 amino acids. CDR1 is TSWWSYY, CDR2 QGS, per germline. CDR3: CALGDSSYGNGVICVTDELIF. As DNA, the CDR3 is TGTGCTCTTGGGGACTCTTCCTACGGGAATGGGGTCATATGTGTCACCGATGAACTCATCTTT.

Comment on this clone: The mismatch at residue 10 between this DNA's translation and the TCRdb protein of a much larger clone likely reflects a read error; the protein shown is translated from the DNA. The rearrangement links TRDV2 to TRDJ1; no clear D gene. The J gene was not available in TCRdb and was assigned here by matching the DNA to germline segments. The CDR3 has 15 residues. Per the germline V gene, CDR1 is GEAIGNYY and CDR2 is EKD. The germline V and J ends were trimmed by 0 bases and 3 bases, with 13 bases remaining between them. The CDR3 DNA follows: TGTGCCTGTGACACCGGAGGTCTTGACGCCGATAAACTCATCTTT. Translated: CACDTGGLDADKLIF.

Regarding this clone: This is likely an artifact of a read error, given a far larger clone one base away. The same CDR3 arises from other DNA sequences in this sample as well. This chain connects TRDV1 to TRDJ1, with 10 nucleotides matching TRDD3. As TCRdb names no J gene, one was assigned here on the basis of a DNA match to germline. Germline CDR1 TSWWSYY, CDR2 QGS. The CDR3 consists of 19 residues. The CDR3 nucleotides read TGTGCTCTTGGGGAACTTCCGTACTGGGGGATGAAACGTACCGACAAACTCATCTTT. Translating it yields CALGELPYWGMKRTDKLIF.

In the case of this clone: With a far larger clone one base away, a read error is the likely cause. Distinct nucleotide sequences in the sample also encode this CDR3. V is TRDV2 and J is TRDJ1; TRDD3 matches 9 bases. TCRdb carries no J gene annotation; the J gene was assigned here by matching the DNA with germline. CDR1 and CDR2 from the germline V gene are GEAIGNYY and EKD. The CDR3 is 17 residues long. The J segment lost 5 bases and the V segment lost 2 bases, leaving 14 bases of the junction unmatched. The CDR3 DNA follows: TGTGCCTGTGACAAGGGGGATACTTCTCGGGGGGCAGATAAACTCATCTTT. Encoded protein: CACDKGDTSRGADKLIF.

As regards this clone: The likely explanation is a read error, given a far larger clone one base away. This chain links TRDV2 with TRDJ1; the match to TRDD3 covers 9 bases. TCRdb offers no J gene call, so here the DNA was matched to germline to obtain one. Germline V gene sequence: CDR1 GEAIGNYY, CDR2 EKD. V dropped 2 bases and J dropped 1; count of bases not matched to a gene: 16. This CDR3 region has 19 residues. The CDR3: CACDKVGRVLGEATDKLIF. The CDR3 nucleotides are TGTGCCTGTGACAAGGTTGGTCGCGTACTGGGGGAGGCCACCGATAAACTCATCTTT.

Points on this clone: The protein held in TCRdb is that of a much larger clone and does not match this DNA's translation at residue 11, likely because of a read error; the protein shown is translated from the DNA. The CDR3 reads CACDTLTDWGVRSTDKLIF. The CDR3 nucleotides read TGTGCCTGTGACACCCTTACCGACTGGGGGGTACGATCCACAGATAAACTCATCTTT. This chain uses TRDV2 with TRDJ1; TRDD3 aligns across 8 bases. In the absence of a J gene in TCRdb, the DNA was matched to germline to assign it here. This CDR3 has 19 amino acids. The trim removed 0 bases at V and 5 bases at J, leaving 19 bases unmatched. Germline assignment: CDR1 GEAIGNYY and CDR2 EKD.

This clone was seen at least ten times. It is likely a read error: a sequence one base away is far more abundant. This sample also contains other DNA sequences that code for the same CDR3. The V call is TRDV2, the J call TRDJ1; 11 nucleotides align to TRDD3. The CDR3 loop spans 16 amino acids. Germline-derived CDR1 and CDR2 are GEAIGNYY and EKD. The CDR3 DNA reads TGTGCCTGTGACACGATGGGGGATACGGACACCGATAAGCTCATCTTT. Translated, it gives CACDTMGDTDTDKLIF.

Only a few counts were recorded for this clone. TCRdb attributes to this sequence the protein of a much larger clone, which differs from the DNA translation at residue 14; a read error is likely, and the protein displayed is translated from the DNA. The chain links TRDV1 to TRDJ4, with a tentative D call TRDD3 (6 bases). Germline CDR1 is TSWWSYY and CDR2 is QGS. The CDR3 has 18 amino acids. V was pared by 0 bases and J by 3 bases, with 23 bases between. CDR3 sequence: CALGELAQLRGRTGPLIF. The CDR3, as DNA: TGTGCTCTTGGGGAACTGGCCCAATTACGGGGGAGGACCGGACCCCTGATCTTT.

As for this clone: TCRdb has a much larger clone's protein, which differs at residue 8 from the translation of this DNA, likely because of a read error; what is shown is the protein translated from the DNA. The CDR3 here is CALGELPKPGSGYTDKLIF. DNA for the CDR3: TGTGCTCTTGGGGAACTACCCAAACCGGGGTCCGGGTACACCGATAAACTCATCTTT. This chain connects TRDV1 to TRDJ1, with D uncertain. Germline matching of the DNA provided the J gene here, since TCRdb leaves it blank. V lost 0 bases and J lost 0, with 20 bases in between. Per germline, CDR1 TSWWSYY and CDR2 QGS. The CDR3 is made up of 19 amino acids.

The sample holds a few counts of this clone. The amino acid sequence in TCRdb belongs to a much larger clone and departs from this DNA's translation at residue 17, likely a sequencing read error; the sequence shown is translated from the DNA. There is no J gene call, but TRDV1 is given as the V gene; no DNA check was done on the table's D call, TRDD3. The CDR3 contains 19 residues. The germline V gene encodes CDR1 TSWWSYY and CDR2 QGS. CDR3: CALGEYDYWGVGKSDKPIF. CDR3 in DNA: TGTGCTCTTGGGGAATACGACTACTGGGGGGTAGGGAAGTCCGATAAACCCATCTTT.

Worth noting for this clone: The protein given by TCRdb reflects a much larger clone and differs at residue 14 from this DNA's translation, likely from a read error; the protein shown is the DNA's translation. This chain links TRDV3 with TRDJ1, with 8 bases identical to TRDD2. Germline V gives CDR1 TVYSNPD, CDR2 GDNSRS (reference sequence). The V and J ends lost 1 base and 2 bases, in that order; junction bases with no gene match: 24. The CDR3 extends over 20 amino acids. The CDR3 coding sequence is TGTGCCTTTACTGGCCTTCCTATTATCGTTAGCCCAAGAATGACCGATAAACTCATCTTT. As protein: CAFTGLPIIVSPRMTDKLIF. The full variable domain, with the rest looked up from reference TRDV3 and TRDJ1, is CDKVTQSSPDQTVASGSEVVLLCTYDTVYSNPDLFWYRIRPDYSFQFVFYGDNSRSEGADFTQGRFSVKHILTQKAFHLVISPVRTEDSATYYCAFTGLPIIVSPRMTDKLIFGKGTRVTVEP.

This clone was seen a few times. A far bigger clonotype differs at one base, so this is likely a read error. The same CDR3 can be traced to other DNA sequences in this sample. This sequence joins TRDV1 and TRDJ1; 9 bases align to TRDD3. Trimming took 7 bases from V and 8 from J; bases not matched to a gene: 26. Looked up from germline, CDR1 is TSWWSYY and CDR2 is QGS. CDR3 size: 19 residues. CDR3 protein: CALELRLGHVLGEIDKLIF. The DNA for the CDR3 is TGTGCTCTTGAGCTAAGGCTGGGCCACGTACTGGGGGAAATAGACAAACTCATCTTT.

Comment on this clone: A far larger clone lies a single base away; this is likely a read error. The identical CDR3 is also encoded by other nucleotide sequences in the sample. This chain links TRDV2 with TRDJ1, with 8 bases aligning to TRDD3. The J gene, not given by TCRdb, was assigned here from a germline match of the nucleotide sequence. Per germline, CDR1 GEAIGNYY and CDR2 EKD. This CDR3 spans 18 amino acids. Germline trimming cut 0 bases from V and 4 bases from J; bases unmatched to any gene: 15. DNA for the CDR3: TGTGCCTGTGACACCCGTAAGACTTTTGGGGGATCCGGCGATAAACTCATCTTT. This codes for CACDTRKTFGGSGDKLIF.

The chain couples TRDV3 to TRDJ1; 7 bases fit TRDD3. The CDR3 runs to 14 residues. Germline CDR1 TVYSNPD, CDR2 GDNSRS (reference sequence). Germline trimming cut 3 bases from V and 4 bases from J; bases unmatched to any gene: 11. The CDR3 DNA is TGTGCCTTAAGCCTCCCCCCTGGGGGCGATAAACTCATCTTT. Amino acid sequence: CALSLPPGGDKLIF.

This clone came up a few times. The TCRdb protein comes from a much larger clone and disagrees with this DNA's translation at residue 7, likely due to a read error; the protein given here is derived from the DNA. The J gene is TRDJ1, the V gene TRDV1; D possibly matches TRDD2 or TRDD3 (6 bases each). Trimming cost V 4 bases and J 2 bases, with 26 bases left between them. Germline V lookup: CDR1 TSWWSYY, CDR2 QGS. The CDR3 covers 19 residues. The CDR3 sequence: CALGVSRGDPTCGTDKLIF. The CDR3 DNA follows: TGTGCTCTTGGGGTTTCCCGTGGGGATCCTACCTGTGGGACCGATAAACTCATCTTT.

This clone has only a few counts. TCRdb's protein, taken from a much larger clone, differs from this DNA's translation at residue 4, likely owing to a read error; the protein displayed comes from the DNA. J is TRDJ1 and V is TRDV2, with TRDD3 matching over 12 bases. TCRdb is silent on the J gene; assignment here came from matching the DNA to germline. CDR1 and CDR2 from the germline V gene are GEAIGNYY and EKD. The CDR3 is made up of 18 amino acids. CDR3 in amino acids: CACNTITGGYSSTDKLIF. The CDR3 nucleotides read TGTGCCTGTAACACGATTACTGGGGGATACTCGTCCACCGATAAACTCATCTTT.

This clone was found a few times. Translating this DNA gives a protein that differs at residue 12 from the TCRdb one, which belongs to a much larger clone; a read error is likely, and the protein shown is this translation. This rearrangement joins TRDV2 to TRDJ1; 13 positions match TRDD3. The J gene is absent in TCRdb and was assigned here via DNA matching to germline. CDR1 is GEAIGNYY, CDR2 EKD, per germline. Germline trimming cut 0 bases from V and 2 bases from J; bases unmatched to any gene: 8. The CDR3 has 18 residues. Here the CDR3 DNA reads TGTGCCTGTGACACCGTACTGGGGGATACGCGCAGGACCGATAAACTCATCTTT. Residues: CACDTVLGDTRRTDKLIF.

This clone was seen a handful of times. A far larger clone is one base from this, pointing to a likely read error. This CDR3 is also generated by other DNA sequences in the sample. The chain has TRDV2 and TRDJ1; D might be TRDD3 (6 bases). TCRdb offers no J gene call, so here the DNA was matched to germline to obtain one. Germline V gives CDR1 GEAIGNYY, CDR2 EKD. This CDR3 has 18 residues. Trimming left V 3 bases short and J 0 bases short, with 22 bases between. For the CDR3, the DNA is TGTGCCTGTGACCGCTGCGTACTGGGAGATACTTACACCGATAAACTCATCTTT. This encodes CACDRCVLGDTYTDKLIF.

This clone was seen only a few times. TCRdb's listed protein matches a much larger clone and diverges from this DNA's translation at residue 12, likely through a read error; the protein shown comes from the DNA. The chain is built from TRDV1 and TRDJ1, with D uncertain. This CDR3 region has 19 residues. The V end was cut by 2 bases, the J end by 3 bases, with 25 bases between. CDR1 and CDR2 from the germline V gene are TSWWSYY and QGS. CDR3 region: CALGEGRQATKVESDKLIF. CDR3 nucleotide sequence: TGTGCTCTTGGGGAAGGACGACAAGCGACGAAAGTGGAGTCCGATAAACTCATCTTT.

This clone has only a few counts. A read error is likely here: a far larger clone is one base away. The sample holds other DNA sequences that translate to the same CDR3. In DNA form, the CDR3 reads TGTGCCTGCGACGCGACTGGGGGATCAGCTCGCTCCTGGGACACCCGACAGATGTTTTTC. Its protein product is CACDATGGSARSWDTRQMFF. The chain uses TRDV2 and TRDJ3; 10 bases are shared with TRDD3. From germline, CDR1 is GEAIGNYY and CDR2 EKD. V lost 7 bases to trimming and J lost 0 bases; unmatched junction nucleotides: 14. The length of the CDR3 is 20 residues.

This clone was seen only a few times. A far larger clone differs by one base, so this is likely a read error. The sample holds other DNA sequences that translate to the same CDR3. The chain uses TRDV2 and TRDJ1, with 12 nucleotides matching TRDD3. Germline V gene lookup returns CDR1 GEAIGNYY and CDR2 EKD. The CDR3 is 22 amino acids. The CDR3 loop is CACDTKRMLLGDTGPYTDKLIF. The DNA for the CDR3 is TGTGCCTGTGACACAAAGCGGATGCTACTGGGGGATACAGGCCCCTACACCGATAAGCTCATCTTT.